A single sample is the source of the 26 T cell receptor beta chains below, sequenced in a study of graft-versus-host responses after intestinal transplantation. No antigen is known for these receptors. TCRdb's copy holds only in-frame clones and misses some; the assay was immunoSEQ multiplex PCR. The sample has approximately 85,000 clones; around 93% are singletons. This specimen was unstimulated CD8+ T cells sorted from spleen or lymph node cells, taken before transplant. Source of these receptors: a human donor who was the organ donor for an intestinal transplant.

The CDR3 DNA follows: TGTGCCAGCAGGGGACTAGCGTTTGAAGGTGCGGGTGCGGGTGGTGAGCAGTTCTTC. Its protein is CASRGLAFEGAGAGGEQFF. The genes are TRBV7-9 and TRBJ2-1, with TRBD2 matching 10 bases. Germline assignment: CDR1 SEHNR and CDR2 FQNEAQ (reference sequence). Losses at the gene ends were 6 bases for V and 9 bases for J; bases not matched to a gene: 23. This CDR3 region has 19 residues.

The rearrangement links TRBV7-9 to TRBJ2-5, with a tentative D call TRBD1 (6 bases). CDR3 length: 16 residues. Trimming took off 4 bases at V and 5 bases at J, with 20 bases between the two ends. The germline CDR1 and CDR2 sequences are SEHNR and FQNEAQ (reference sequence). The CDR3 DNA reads TGTGCCAGCAGCTCCGCGACAGGCATTGAGGGGGAGACCCAGTACTTC. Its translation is CASSSATGIEGETQYF.

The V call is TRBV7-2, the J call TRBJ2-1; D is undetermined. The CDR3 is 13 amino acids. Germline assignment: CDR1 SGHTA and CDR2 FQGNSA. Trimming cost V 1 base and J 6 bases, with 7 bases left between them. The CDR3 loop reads CASSLDSFNEQFF. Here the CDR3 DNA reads TGTGCCAGCAGCTTAGATAGTTTCAATGAGCAGTTCTTC.

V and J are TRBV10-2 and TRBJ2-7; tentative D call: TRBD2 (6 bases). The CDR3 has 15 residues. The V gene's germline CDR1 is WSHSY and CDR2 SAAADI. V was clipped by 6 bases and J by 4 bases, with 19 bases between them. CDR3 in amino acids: CASRNGDSPGYEQYF. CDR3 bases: TGCGCCAGCAGGAACGGGGACTCGCCAGGGTACGAGCAGTACTTC.

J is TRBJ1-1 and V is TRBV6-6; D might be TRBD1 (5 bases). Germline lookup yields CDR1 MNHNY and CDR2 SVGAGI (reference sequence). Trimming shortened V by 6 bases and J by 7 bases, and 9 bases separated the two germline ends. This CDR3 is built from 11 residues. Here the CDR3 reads CASRTQDEAFF. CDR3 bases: TGTGCCAGCAGAACACAGGATGAAGCTTTCTTT.

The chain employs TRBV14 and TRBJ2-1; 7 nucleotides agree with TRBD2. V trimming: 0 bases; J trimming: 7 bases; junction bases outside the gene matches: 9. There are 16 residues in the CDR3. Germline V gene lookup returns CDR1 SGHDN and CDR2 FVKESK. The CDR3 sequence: CASSQEETSIWNEQFF. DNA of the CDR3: TGTGCCAGCAGCCAAGAGGAGACTAGCATATGGAATGAGCAGTTCTTC.

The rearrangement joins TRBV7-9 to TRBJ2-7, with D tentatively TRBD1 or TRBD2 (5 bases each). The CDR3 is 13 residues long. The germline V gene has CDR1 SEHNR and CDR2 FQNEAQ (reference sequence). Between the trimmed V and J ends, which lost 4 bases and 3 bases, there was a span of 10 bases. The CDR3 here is CASSWDVGYEQYF. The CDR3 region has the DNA TGTGCCAGCAGCTGGGACGTAGGCTACGAGCAGTACTTC.

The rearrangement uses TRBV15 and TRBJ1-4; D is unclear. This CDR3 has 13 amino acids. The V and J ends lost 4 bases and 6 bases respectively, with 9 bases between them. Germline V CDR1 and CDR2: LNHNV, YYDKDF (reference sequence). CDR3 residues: CATSNPGDEKLFF. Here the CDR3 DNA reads TGTGCCACCAGCAATCCAGGAGATGAAAAACTGTTTTTT. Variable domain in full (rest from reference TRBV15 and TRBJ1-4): DAMVIQNPRYQVTQFGKPVTLSCSQTLNHNVMYWYQQKSSQAPKLLFHYYDKDFNNEADTPDNFQSRRPNTSFCFLDIRSPGLGDTAMYLCATSNPGDEKLFFGSGTQLSVL.

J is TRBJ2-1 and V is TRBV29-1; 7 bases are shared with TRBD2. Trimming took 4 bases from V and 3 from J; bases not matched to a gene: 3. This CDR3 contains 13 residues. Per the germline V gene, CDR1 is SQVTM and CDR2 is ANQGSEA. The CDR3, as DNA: TGCAGCGTTGTTGTAGCGGGCTACAATGAGCAGTTCTTC. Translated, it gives CSVVVAGYNEQFF.

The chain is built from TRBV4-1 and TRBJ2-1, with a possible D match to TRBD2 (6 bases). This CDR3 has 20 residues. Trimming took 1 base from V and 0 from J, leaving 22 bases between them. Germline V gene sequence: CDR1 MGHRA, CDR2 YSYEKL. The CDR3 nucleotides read TGCGCCAGCAGCCAAGCCGGGACTCGGGTTCGGGTGCGCTCCTACAATGAGCAGTTCTTC. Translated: CASSQAGTRVRVRSYNEQFF.

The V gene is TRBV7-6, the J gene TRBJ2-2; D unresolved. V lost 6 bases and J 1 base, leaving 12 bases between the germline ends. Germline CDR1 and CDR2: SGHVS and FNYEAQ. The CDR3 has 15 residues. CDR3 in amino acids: CASRSAGLNTGELFF. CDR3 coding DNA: TGTGCCAGCAGGTCCGCAGGCCTGAACACCGGGGAGCTGTTTTTT.

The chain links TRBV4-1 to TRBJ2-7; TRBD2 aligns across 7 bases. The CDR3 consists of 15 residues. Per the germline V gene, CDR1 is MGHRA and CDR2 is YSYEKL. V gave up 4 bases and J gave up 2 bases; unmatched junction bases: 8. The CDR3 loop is CASSPRTSAAYEQYF. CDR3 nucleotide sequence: TGCGCCAGCAGCCCTCGAACTAGCGCGGCCTACGAGCAGTACTTC.

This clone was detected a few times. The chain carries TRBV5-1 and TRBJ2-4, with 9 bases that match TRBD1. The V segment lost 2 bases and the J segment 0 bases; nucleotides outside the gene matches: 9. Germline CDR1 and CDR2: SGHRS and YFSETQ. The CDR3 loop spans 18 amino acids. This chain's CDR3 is CASSFITGGRGAKNIQYF. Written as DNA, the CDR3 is TGCGCCAGCAGCTTCATCACAGGGGGCAGAGGAGCCAAAAACATTCAGTACTTC.

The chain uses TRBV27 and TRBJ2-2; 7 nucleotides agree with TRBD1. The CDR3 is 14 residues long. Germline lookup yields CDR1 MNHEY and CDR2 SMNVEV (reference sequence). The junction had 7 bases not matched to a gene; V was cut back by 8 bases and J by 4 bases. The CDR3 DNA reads TGTGCCAGCTACCGGGACAGCTCCACCGGGGAGCTGTTTTTT. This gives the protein CASYRDSSTGELFF.

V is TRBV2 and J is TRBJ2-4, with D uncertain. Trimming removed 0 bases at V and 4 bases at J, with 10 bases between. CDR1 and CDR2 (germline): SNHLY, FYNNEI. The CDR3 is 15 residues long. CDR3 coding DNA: TGTGCCAGCAGTGAAGCGCTGGGAAAAAAAAACATTCAGTACTTC. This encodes CASSEALGKKNIQYF.

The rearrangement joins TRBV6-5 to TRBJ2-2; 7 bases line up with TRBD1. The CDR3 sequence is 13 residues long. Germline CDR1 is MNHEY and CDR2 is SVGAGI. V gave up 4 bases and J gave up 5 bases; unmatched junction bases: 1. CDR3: CASSLTGTGELFF. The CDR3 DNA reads TGTGCCAGCAGTTTGACAGGGACCGGGGAGCTGTTTTTT.

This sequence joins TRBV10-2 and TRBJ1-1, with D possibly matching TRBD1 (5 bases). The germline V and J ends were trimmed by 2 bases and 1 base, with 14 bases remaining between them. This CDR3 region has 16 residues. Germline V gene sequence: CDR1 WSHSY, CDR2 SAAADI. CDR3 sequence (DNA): TGCGCCAGCAGTGAGGCTTACATCACAGGGAACACTGAAGCTTTCTTT. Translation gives CASSEAYITGNTEAFF.

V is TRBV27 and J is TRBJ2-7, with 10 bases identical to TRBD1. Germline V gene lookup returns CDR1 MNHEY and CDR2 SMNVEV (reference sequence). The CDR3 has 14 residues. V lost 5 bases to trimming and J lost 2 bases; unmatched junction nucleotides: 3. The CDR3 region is CASSAGTGAYEQYF. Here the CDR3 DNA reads TGTGCCAGCAGTGCGGGGACAGGGGCCTACGAGCAGTACTTC.

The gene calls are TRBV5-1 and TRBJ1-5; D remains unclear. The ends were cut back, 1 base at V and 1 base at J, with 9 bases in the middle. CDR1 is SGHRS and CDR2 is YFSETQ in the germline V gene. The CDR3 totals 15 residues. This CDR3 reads CASSLYPDSNQPQHF. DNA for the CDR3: TGCGCCAGCAGCTTGTATCCGGACAGCAATCAGCCCCAGCATTTT.

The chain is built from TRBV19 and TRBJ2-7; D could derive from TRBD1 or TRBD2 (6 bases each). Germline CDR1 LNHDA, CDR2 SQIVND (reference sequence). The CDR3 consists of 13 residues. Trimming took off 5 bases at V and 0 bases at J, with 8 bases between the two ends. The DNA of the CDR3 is TGTGCCAGTAGTGCGGGACACTCCTACGAGCAGTACTTC. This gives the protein CASSAGHSYEQYF.

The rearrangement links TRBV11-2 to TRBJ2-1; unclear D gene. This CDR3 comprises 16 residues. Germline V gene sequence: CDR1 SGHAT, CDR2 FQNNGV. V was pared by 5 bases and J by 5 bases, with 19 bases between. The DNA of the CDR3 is TGTGCCAGCAGCCCGAAAGCCGGCACCACTAACAATGAGCAGTTCTTC. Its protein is CASSPKAGTTNNEQFF.

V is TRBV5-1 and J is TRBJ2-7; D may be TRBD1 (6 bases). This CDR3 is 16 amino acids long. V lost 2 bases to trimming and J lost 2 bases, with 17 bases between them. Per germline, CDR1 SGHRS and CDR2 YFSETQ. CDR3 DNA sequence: TGCGCCAGCAGCTTTGGCCCAGGGGAGTTCACCTACGAGCAGTACTTC. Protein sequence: CASSFGPGEFTYEQYF.

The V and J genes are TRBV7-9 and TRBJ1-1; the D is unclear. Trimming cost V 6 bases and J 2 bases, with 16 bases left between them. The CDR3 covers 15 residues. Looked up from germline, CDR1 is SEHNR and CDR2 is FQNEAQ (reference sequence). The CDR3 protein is CASRVEGRPNTEAFF. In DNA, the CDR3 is TGTGCCAGCAGGGTGGAGGGCAGACCTAACACTGAAGCTTTCTTT.

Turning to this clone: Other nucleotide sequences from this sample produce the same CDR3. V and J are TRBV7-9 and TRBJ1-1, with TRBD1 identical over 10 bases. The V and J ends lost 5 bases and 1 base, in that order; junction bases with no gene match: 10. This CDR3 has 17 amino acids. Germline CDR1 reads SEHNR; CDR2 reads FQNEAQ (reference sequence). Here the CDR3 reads CASSRSDRGVKNTEAFF. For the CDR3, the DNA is TGTGCCAGCAGCCGGTCGGACAGGGGGGTTAAGAACACTGAAGCTTTCTTT.

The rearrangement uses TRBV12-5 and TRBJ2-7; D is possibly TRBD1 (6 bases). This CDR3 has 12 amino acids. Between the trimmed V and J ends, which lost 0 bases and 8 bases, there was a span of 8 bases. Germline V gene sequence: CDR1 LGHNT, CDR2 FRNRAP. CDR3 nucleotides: TGTGCTAGTGGTTTGGTCAGGGGTAAGCAGTACTTC. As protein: CASGLVRGKQYF.

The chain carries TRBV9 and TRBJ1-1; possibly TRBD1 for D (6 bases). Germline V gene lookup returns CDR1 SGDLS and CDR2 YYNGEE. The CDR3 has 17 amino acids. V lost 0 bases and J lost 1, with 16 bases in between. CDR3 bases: TGTGCCAGCAGCGTAGGGGTGCAGGGACATAGGAACACTGAAGCTTTCTTT. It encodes CASSVGVQGHRNTEAFF. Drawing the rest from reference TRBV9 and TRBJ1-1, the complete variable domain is DSGVTQTPKHLITATGQRVTLRCSPRSGDLSVYWYQQSLDQGLQFLIQYYNGEERAKGNILERFSAQQFPDLHSELNLSSLELGDSALYFCASSVGVQGHRNTEAFFGQGTRLTVV.